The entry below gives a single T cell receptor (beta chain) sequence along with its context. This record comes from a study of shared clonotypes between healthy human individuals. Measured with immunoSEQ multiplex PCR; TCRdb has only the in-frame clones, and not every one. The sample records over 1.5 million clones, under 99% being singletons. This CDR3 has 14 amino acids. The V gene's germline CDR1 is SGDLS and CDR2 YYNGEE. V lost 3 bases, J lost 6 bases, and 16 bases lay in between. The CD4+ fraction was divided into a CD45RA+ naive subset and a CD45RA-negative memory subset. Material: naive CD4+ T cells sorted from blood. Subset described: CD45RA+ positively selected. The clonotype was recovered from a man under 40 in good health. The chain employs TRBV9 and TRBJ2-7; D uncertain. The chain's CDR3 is CASSGAGVEAEQYF. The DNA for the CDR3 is TGTGCCAGCAGCGGGGCCGGAGTCGAGGCCGAGCAGTACTTC.